Detailed here is one T cell receptor beta chain. The sample comes from a study of blood T cell repertoires in COVID-19. The protocol was immunoSEQ multiplex PCR, while the TCRdb copy is restricted to in-frame clones and leaves out a portion. The sample gives 250,000 to 350,000 clones, 90% of which show up once; 3.5% to 4.5% is in the top ten. V lost 5 bases, J lost 6 bases, and 13 bases lay in between. CDR3 length: 13 amino acids. Germline assignment: CDR1 LNHDA and CDR2 SQIVND (reference sequence). The gene calls are TRBV19 and TRBJ1-2; TRBD1 is a possible D gene (5 bases). The sequence was collected from a woman between 18 and 29 years old with acute COVID-19. Input material: PBMCs or T cells enriched from blood (not recorded which). The CDR3 DNA follows: TGTGCCAGTAGTCCCCGGACGGGGGATGGCTACACCTTC. Protein sequence: CASSPRTGDGYTF.